This TCR beta chain was obtained from a study of beta chain features in type 1 diabetes. From germline, CDR1 is SNHLY and CDR2 FYNNEI. The CDR3 runs to 13 residues. V shed 6 bases and J shed 8 bases, with 11 bases lying between them. The investigators reverse transcribed all of the isolated RNA, so they sequenced expressed TCRB transcripts. Clones were sequenced by immunoSEQ multiplex PCR, and TCRdb holds only the in-frame ones, with some missing. This sample has over 120,000 clones, with about 13% found just once. Regarding the study as a whole: Patients with Type 1 diabetes showed moderately but significantly shorter TCRB CDR3s in all four CD4+ subsets. Patients with type 1 diabetes carried fewer insertions and had more deletions at their VDJ junctions.

Turning to this clone: Antigen specificity is unknown.

This rearrangement joins TRBV2 to TRBJ1-6; D not resolved. The sequence came from a man younger than 35 with type 1 diabetes. Sequenced input: central memory CD4+ T cells from blood. The CDR3 DNA is TGTGCCAGCAGGAGGGAGGCGGATTCACCCCTCCACTTT. Its protein product is CASRREADSPLHF.